This T cell receptor (beta chain) was recorded in a study of tumor-infiltrating lymphocytes in oesophageal squamous cell carcinoma. Via MiXCR, TCRdb re-called the PCR reads, giving one row per CDR3 protein. The sample contains around 2,700 distinct CDR3 sequences, more than 13% of which appear only once. Ten or more counts support this clonotype. This receptor was taken from a male donor with esophageal squamous cell carcinoma. Material for sequencing was esophageal tumor tissue.

The CDR3 loop is CASSLTENTEAFF. The CDR3 DNA is TGTGCCAGCAGCTTGACAGAGAACACTGAAGCTTTCTTT. V usage is TRBV5-4 and J usage is TRBJ1-1; D is unresolved. The CDR3 is 13 amino acids. Germline V gene data show CDR1 as SGHNT and CDR2 as YYREEE (reference sequence). V lost 1 base and J lost 1, with 5 bases in between.